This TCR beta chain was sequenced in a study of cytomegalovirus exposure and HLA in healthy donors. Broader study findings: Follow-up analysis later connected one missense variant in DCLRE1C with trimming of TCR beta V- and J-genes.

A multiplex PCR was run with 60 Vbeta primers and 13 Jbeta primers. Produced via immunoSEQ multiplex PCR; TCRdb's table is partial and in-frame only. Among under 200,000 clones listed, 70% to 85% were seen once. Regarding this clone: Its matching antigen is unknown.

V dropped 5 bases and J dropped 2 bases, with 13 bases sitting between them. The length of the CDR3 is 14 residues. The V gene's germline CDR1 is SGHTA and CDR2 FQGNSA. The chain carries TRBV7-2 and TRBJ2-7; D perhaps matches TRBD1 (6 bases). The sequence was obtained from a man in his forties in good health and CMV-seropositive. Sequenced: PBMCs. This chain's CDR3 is CASSLGHKAYEQYF. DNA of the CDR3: TGTGCCAGCAGCCTGGGACATAAAGCCTACGAGCAGTACTTC.